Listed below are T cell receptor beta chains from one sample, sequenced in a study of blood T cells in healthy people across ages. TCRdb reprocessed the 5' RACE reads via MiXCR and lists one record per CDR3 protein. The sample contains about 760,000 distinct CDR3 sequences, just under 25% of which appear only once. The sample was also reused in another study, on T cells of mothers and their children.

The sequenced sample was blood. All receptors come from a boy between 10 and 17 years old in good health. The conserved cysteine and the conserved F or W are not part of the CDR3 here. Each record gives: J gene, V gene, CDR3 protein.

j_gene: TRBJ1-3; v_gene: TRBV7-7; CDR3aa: ASSSFDNRGPSGNTIY
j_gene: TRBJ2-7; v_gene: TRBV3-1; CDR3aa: ASSPSRGVSYEQY
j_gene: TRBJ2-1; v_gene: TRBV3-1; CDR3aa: ASSHVLTTLADNEQF
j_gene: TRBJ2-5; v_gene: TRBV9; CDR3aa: ASSVNQNQETQY
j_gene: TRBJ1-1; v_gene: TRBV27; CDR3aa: ASSTQGSEAF
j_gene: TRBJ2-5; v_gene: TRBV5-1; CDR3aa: ASSLEAVAAQETQY
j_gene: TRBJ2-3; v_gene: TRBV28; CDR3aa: ASSLGSRTDTQY
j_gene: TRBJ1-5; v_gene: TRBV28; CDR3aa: ASSPPVTRQPQH
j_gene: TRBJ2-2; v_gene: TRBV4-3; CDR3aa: ASSRVGTGELF
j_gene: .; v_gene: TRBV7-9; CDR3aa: ASSLSTRGWQETQY
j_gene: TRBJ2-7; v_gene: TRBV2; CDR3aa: ASRKTSGGPYEQY
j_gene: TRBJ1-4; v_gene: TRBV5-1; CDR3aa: ASSLDGTPHEKLF
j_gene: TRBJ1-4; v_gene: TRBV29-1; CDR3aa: SFTVTGGGEKLF
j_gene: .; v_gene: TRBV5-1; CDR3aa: ASSTSLGQGSYEQY
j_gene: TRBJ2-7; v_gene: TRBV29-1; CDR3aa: SVEQGIFPYEQY
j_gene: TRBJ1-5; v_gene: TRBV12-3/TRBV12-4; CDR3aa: ASSLRDRRAGQPQH
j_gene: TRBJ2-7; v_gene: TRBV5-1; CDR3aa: ASSLAWGAYEQY